These T cell receptor beta chains were read from a single sample in a study of tumor and adjacent non-tumor tissue in lung cancer. TCRdb reprocessed the multiplex PCR reads with MiXCR, giving one entry per CDR3 protein. The data show under 150,000 distinct CDR3 sequences, 66% seen once. The specimen was lung tumor tissue. The receptors derive from a young man with non-small cell lung cancer. Each CDR3 is given with its conserved first and last residue. The D gene is left open where the match is weak. Rows give clone size only sometimes, using once, few, many, or a class for an expanded clone.

V gene: TRBV4-2; clone size: many; D gene: TRBD2; J gene: TRBJ2-2; CDR3 protein: CASSQAGLAGGANTGELFF; CDR3 DNA: TGTGCCAGCAGCCAAGCGGGACTAGCGGGGGGCGCGAACACCGGGGAGCTGTTTTTT
V gene: TRBV14; clone size: NA; D gene: NA; J gene: TRBJ2-1; CDR3 protein: CASSQDKVFLDNEQFF; CDR3 DNA: TGTGCCAGCAGCCAAGATAAAGTTTTTTTGGACAATGAGCAGTTCTTC
V gene: TRBV11-2; clone size: NA; D gene: NA; J gene: TRBJ2-1; CDR3 protein: CASTLNSMASYNEQFF; CDR3 DNA: TGTGCCAGCACCCTCAATAGCATGGCGTCCTACAATGAGCAGTTCTTC
V gene: TRBV20-1; clone size: NA; D gene: NA; J gene: TRBJ2-1; CDR3 protein: CSAKTGSSYNEQFF; CDR3 DNA: TGCAGTGCTAAAACAGGAAGCTCCTACAATGAGCAGTTCTTC
V gene: TRBV20-1; clone size: medium-sized; D gene: NA; J gene: TRBJ1-2; CDR3 protein: CSAPLLGGDYGYTF; CDR3 DNA: TGCAGTGCTCCTCTACTGGGAGGCGACTATGGCTACACCTTC
V gene: TRBV5-1; clone size: many; D gene: TRBD1; J gene: TRBJ2-4; CDR3 protein: CASSGTGGYIQYF; CDR3 DNA: TGCGCCAGCTCCGGGACAGGGGGATACATTCAGTACTTC
V gene: TRBV11-2; clone size: NA; D gene: NA; J gene: TRBJ1-4; CDR3 protein: CASSLEVGKLPF; CDR3 DNA: TGTGCCAGCAGCTTAGAGGTGGGGAAACTGCCTTTT
V gene: TRBV11-2; clone size: once; D gene: TRBD1; J gene: TRBJ1-4; CDR3 protein: CASGLAGQPNEKLCF; CDR3 DNA: TGTGCCAGCGGCTTAGCGGGACAGCCTAATGAAAAACTGTGTTTC
V gene: TRBV5-4; clone size: NA; D gene: NA; J gene: TRBJ1-2; CDR3 protein: CASSLGEEGYGYTF; CDR3 DNA: TGTGCCAGCAGCTTGGGTGAGGAGGGCTATGGCTACACCTTC
V gene: TRBV6-6; clone size: NA; D gene: NA; J gene: TRBJ1-3; CDR3 protein: CASRFLTASGNTIYF; CDR3 DNA: TGTGCCAGTAGATTTTTGACTGCCTCTGGAAACACCATATATTTT
V gene: TRBV12-3/TRBV12-4; clone size: many; D gene: NA; J gene: TRBJ2-2; CDR3 protein: CASSQGTGELFF; CDR3 DNA: TGTGCCAGCAGCCAGGGAACCGGGGAGCTGTTTTTT
V gene: TRBV6-5; clone size: many; D gene: TRBD1; J gene: TRBJ2-1; CDR3 protein: CASSRQGAKLYNEQFF; CDR3 DNA: TGTGCCAGCAGTCGACAGGGGGCTAAACTTTACAATGAGCAGTTCTTC
V gene: TRBV20-1; clone size: once; D gene: NA; J gene: TRBJ2-7; CDR3 protein: CSATRDVLSFEQYF; CDR3 DNA: TGCAGTGCTACCCGGGACGTCCTCTCCTTCGAGCAGTACTTC
V gene: TRBV5-1; clone size: NA; D gene: TRBD1; J gene: TRBJ2-1; CDR3 protein: CSSSKMPGTANNEQSF; CDR3 DNA: TGCTCCAGCAGCAAGATGCCCGGGACAGCAAACAACGAGCAGTCCTTC
V gene: TRBV14; clone size: NA; D gene: NA; J gene: TRBJ1-6; CDR3 protein: CASSQNRRGSPLHF; CDR3 DNA: TGTGCCAGCAGCCAGAATCGGAGGGGTTCACCCCTCCACTTT
V gene: TRBV20-1; clone size: NA; D gene: TRBD2; J gene: TRBJ2-3; CDR3 protein: CSARDFSGSIDTRYF; CDR3 DNA: TGCAGTGCTAGAGATTTTAGCGGGAGCATTGATACGCGGTATTTT
V gene: TRBV20-1; clone size: many; D gene: NA; J gene: TRBJ2-1; CDR3 protein: CSAGLGWAGYNEQFF; CDR3 DNA: TGCAGTGCTGGCTTGGGGTGGGCAGGTTACAATGAGCAGTTCTTC
V gene: TRBV2; clone size: NA; D gene: TRBD2; J gene: TRBJ2-2; CDR3 protein: CASTQGLAAFNTGELFF; CDR3 DNA: TGTGCCAGCACCCAGGGACTAGCGGCATTCAACACCGGGGAGCTGTTTTTT
V gene: TRBV11-3; clone size: NA; D gene: TRBD2; J gene: TRBJ2-3; CDR3 protein: CASSLLAGGPRDTQYF; CDR3 DNA: TGTGCCAGCAGCTTATTAGCGGGAGGGCCAAGAGATACGCAGTATTTT
V gene: TRBV10-3; clone size: many; D gene: NA; J gene: TRBJ1-2; CDR3 protein: CAIRGSGTTYGYTF; CDR3 DNA: TGTGCCATCAGGGGCTCCGGGACAACTTATGGCTACACCTTC
V gene: TRBV20-1; clone size: NA; D gene: TRBD1; J gene: TRBJ1-1; CDR3 protein: CSACGTTGHTEAFF; CDR3 DNA: TGCAGTGCTTGTGGGACGACAGGGCATACTGAAGCTTTCTTT
V gene: TRBV11-2; clone size: many; D gene: TRBD2; J gene: TRBJ2-3; CDR3 protein: CASSPGLAGPYTDTQYF; CDR3 DNA: TGTGCCAGCAGCCCGGGACTAGCGGGACCTTACACAGATACGCAGTATTTT
V gene: TRBV29-1; clone size: many; D gene: NA; J gene: TRBJ1-6; CDR3 protein: CSVAQGNNSPLHF; CDR3 DNA: TGCAGCGTCGCTCAGGGAAATAATTCACCCCTCCACTTT
V gene: TRBV11-3; clone size: once; D gene: NA; J gene: TRBJ2-3; CDR3 protein: CASNRGDQPQYF; CDR3 DNA: TGTGCCAGCAACCGCGGGGATCAGCCCCAGTATTTT
V gene: TRBV6-1; clone size: NA; D gene: NA; J gene: TRBJ2-2; CDR3 protein: CASSCIGTYGPRLFF; CDR3 DNA: TGTGCCAGCAGCTGCATCGGGACTTACGGCCCTCGGCTGTTTTTT
V gene: TRBV4-3; clone size: NA; D gene: NA; J gene: TRBJ2-7; CDR3 protein: CASSTSAGEGYEQYF; CDR3 DNA: TGCGCCAGCAGCACTAGTGCCGGGGAAGGATACGAGCAGTACTTC
V gene: TRBV20-1; clone size: NA; D gene: NA; J gene: TRBJ2-1; CDR3 protein: CSVRDVGAWNEQSF; CDR3 DNA: TGCAGTGTTAGAGATGTTGGGGCTTGGAATGAGCAGTCCTTC
V gene: TRBV11-2; clone size: NA; D gene: NA; J gene: TRBJ2-1; CDR3 protein: CANSLGGDLSYNKQFF; CDR3 DNA: TGTGCCAACAGCTTAGGAGGGGACCTCTCCTACAATAAGCAGTTCTTC
V gene: TRBV5-5; clone size: NA; D gene: NA; J gene: TRBJ1-2; CDR3 protein: CTSSLDAGPNYGYTF; CDR3 DNA: TGTACCAGCAGCTTGGATGCAGGGCCTAACTATGGCTACACCTTC
V gene: TRBV7-8; clone size: NA; D gene: NA; J gene: TRBJ2-1; CDR3 protein: CASSPEGRGWSSYNEQFF; CDR3 DNA: TGTGCCAGCAGCCCAGAGGGCCGGGGGTGGAGCTCCTACAATGAGCAGTTCTTC
V gene: TRBV12-3/TRBV12-4; clone size: many; D gene: NA; J gene: TRBJ1-1; CDR3 protein: CASSHGFRSSNTEAFF; CDR3 DNA: TGTGCCAGCAGCCATGGGTTCAGATCCTCGAACACTGAAGCTTTCTTT
V gene: TRBV6-6; clone size: NA; D gene: NA; J gene: TRBJ1-5; CDR3 protein: CDCSYGRGVYSNQPQHF; CDR3 DNA: TGTGACTGCAGTTACGGCAGGGGCGTATATAGCAATCAGCCCCAGCATTTT
V gene: TRBV13; clone size: few; D gene: NA; J gene: TRBJ1-1; CDR3 protein: CASSTYGRAGEAFF; CDR3 DNA: TGTGCCAGCAGCACTTATGGGAGGGCCGGTGAAGCTTTCTTT
V gene: TRBV5-1; clone size: NA; D gene: NA; J gene: TRBJ1-1; CDR3 protein: CASSADGTPSAFF; CDR3 DNA: TGCGCCAGCAGCGCGGACGGGACCCCCTCTGCTTTCTTT
V gene: TRBV20-1; clone size: NA; D gene: NA; J gene: TRBJ2-7; CDR3 protein: CSVRVAPSSYEHYF; CDR3 DNA: TGCAGTGTTAGGGTAGCGCCGAGCTCCTACGAGCACTACTTC
V gene: TRBV29-1; clone size: NA; D gene: TRBD1; J gene: TRBJ1-2; CDR3 protein: CSTWDSQVYGYTF; CDR3 DNA: TGCAGCACTTGGGACAGTCAAGTGTATGGCTACACCTTC
V gene: TRBV11-2; clone size: few; D gene: TRBD2; J gene: TRBJ2-1; CDR3 protein: CASSLVLSGSAYNEQFF; CDR3 DNA: TGTGCCAGCAGCTTAGTCTTAAGCGGGAGTGCCTACAATGAGCAGTTCTTC
V gene: TRBV11-3; clone size: NA; D gene: TRBD1; J gene: TRBJ2-7; CDR3 protein: CASRRSRTGAHEQYF; CDR3 DNA: TGTGCCAGCAGACGTTCCAGGACAGGGGCACACGAGCAGTACTTC
V gene: TRBV4-2; clone size: NA; D gene: NA; J gene: TRBJ2-1; CDR3 protein: CASSQLAEGRYNEQFF; CDR3 DNA: TGTGCCAGCAGCCAGTTAGCGGAGGGGCGATACAATGAGCAGTTCTTC
V gene: TRBV20-1; clone size: few; D gene: NA; J gene: TRBJ1-6; CDR3 protein: CSARMDGDSPLHF; CDR3 DNA: TGCAGTGCTAGAATGGATGGGGATTCACCCCTCCACTTT